Listed below are T cell receptor beta chains from one sample, sequenced in a study of T cell repertoires in cytomegalovirus infection. Using its own MiXCR run on the reads, TCRdb lists one record per CDR3 protein. The data contain 310,000 or so distinct CDR3 sequences, more than 20% of them singletons. The antigens these receptors bind are not known. Material: cultured PBMCs, obtained from culture after CMV antigen stimulation. The receptors come from a human donor in good health (CMV status not recorded). Some clones in this sample may be carry-over from other donors' samples. Both conserved end residues are part of each CDR3. A D gene is named only where the DNA matches it firmly. Clone size, where shown, is once, few, many, or a class for clones that have expanded.

-,TRBV28,TRBJ2-7,-,TGTGCCAGCAGAGAGGGGGGACGCTACGAGCAGTACTTC,CASREGGRYEQYF
-,TRBV19,TRBJ1-1,-,TGTGCCAGTAGCCCCTACATACAGGCGAACACTGAAGCTTTCTTT,CASSPYIQANTEAFF
TRBD2,TRBV7-9,TRBJ2-1,few,TGTGCCAGCAGCCGGACTAGCGGGATCCCCAATGAGCAGTTCTTC,CASSRTSGIPNEQFF
-,TRBV19,TRBJ1-3,-,TGTGCCAGTAGCGAGCAGGCTGGAAACACCATATATTTT,CASSEQAGNTIYF
-,TRBV12-3/TRBV12-4,TRBJ2-6,-,TGTGCCAGCACCCAGACAGTGACGGGGGCCAACGTCCTGACTTTC,CASTQTVTGANVLTF
-,TRBV18,TRBJ2-1,-,TGTGCCAGCTCACCCCCGGGACCCAAGACGGCGGAGCAGTTCTTC,CASSPPGPKTAEQFF
-,TRBV3-1,TRBJ2-5,-,TGTGCCAGCAGCCAGGATCACGGAAACCAAGAGACCCAGTACTTC,CASSQDHGNQETQYF
TRBD1,TRBV7-9,TRBJ1-6,-,TGTGCCAGCAGCGTTAGACAGGGAGGGTATTCACCCCTCCACTTT,CASSVRQGGYSPLHF
-,TRBV10-3,TRBJ2-7,-,TGTGCCATCAGTGGGGCGGGAAGCTCCTACGAGCAGTACTTC,CAISGAGSSYEQYF
-,TRBV7-8,TRBJ1-3,-,TGTGCCAGCAGCGCAGTGACAGGAGTCCCTGGAAACACCATATATTTT,CASSAVTGVPGNTIYF
TRBD2,TRBV9,TRBJ2-1,-,TGTGCCAGCAGCGTAGGGGACGCGGGAGTGAGGGGCTACAATGAGCAGTTCTTC,CASSVGDAGVRGYNEQFF
-,TRBV7-2,TRBJ2-5,many,TGTGCCAGCCGACTTGTCGGGAGAGAGACCCAGTACTTC,CASRLVGRETQYF
TRBD2,TRBV7-2,TRBJ2-4,-,TGTGCCAGCAGCTCGCGACTAGCTGACATTCAGTACTTC,CASSSRLADIQYF
TRBD2,TRBV10-3,TRBJ2-1,-,TGTGCCATCAGAGAAACTAGCCGGGAGGGCAACAATGAGCAGTTCTTC,CAIRETSREGNNEQFF
-,TRBV7-3,TRBJ2-7,many,TGTGCCAGCAGCTCAGCCGGGACGGGCTACGAGCAGTACTTC,CASSSAGTGYEQYF
TRBD2,TRBV20-1,TRBJ2-1,many,TGCAGTGCTCTTAGCGGGAGGGCCGTCTACAATGAGCAGTTCTTC,CSALSGRAVYNEQFF
-,TRBV12-3/TRBV12-4,TRBJ1-5,-,TGTGCCAGCAGGTCAACAGGGCGGCAGCCCCAGCATTTT,CASRSTGRQPQHF
-,TRBV10-3,TRBJ1-6,-,TGTGCCATCACAAGGGCCCATAATTCACCCCTCCACTTT,CAITRAHNSPLHF
TRBD2,TRBV6-2/TRBV6-3,TRBJ2-1,few,TGTGCCAGCAGTTACCTGGGGCGGGAGAGGTCCTACAATGAGCAGTTCTTC,CASSYLGRERSYNEQFF
TRBD1,TRBV5-1,TRBJ1-1,few,TGCGCCAGCAGCTCCCAGGGGCGGCAGGGGGTGAACACTGAAGCTTTCTTT,CASSSQGRQGVNTEAFF
TRBD2,TRBV7-9,TRBJ2-1,few,TGTGCCAGCAGCTTATCAACCCCCGGGACTATCTACAATGAGCAGTTCTTC,CASSLSTPGTIYNEQFF
-,TRBV7-2,TRBJ1-5,few,TGTGCCAGCAGCGCAAACAGGGTGGATCAGCCCCAGCATTTT,CASSANRVDQPQHF
TRBD1,TRBV5-1,TRBJ1-1,once,TGCGCCAGCAGTCGGGGACAGGAGCGGAGTGAAGCTTTCTTT,CASSRGQERSEAFF